A single sample is the source of the 20 T cell receptor beta chains below, sequenced in a study of vaccination effects on CD4 cells after COVID-19. No antigen has been identified for these receptors. The protocol was immunoSEQ multiplex PCR, while the TCRdb copy is restricted to in-frame clones and leaves out a portion. The sample comprises tens of thousands of clones, more than 70% of which are singletons, and around 1.2% rests with the top ten. In the ViraFEST assay, antigen-specific CD4+ clonotypes were identified by expansion after peptide-pool stimulation. Cells that had been cultured for roughly eleven days were the source of isolated CD4+ T cells. Vaccine administered to participants consisted of two doses of either BNT162b2 or mRNA-1273. The sample here was CD4+ T cells from PBMCs cultured with HCoV-229E spike peptides, taken after COVID-19 vaccination. The receptors were gathered from a human donor who received a COVID-19 vaccine.

The chain joins TRBV3-1 (or the pseudogene TRBV3-2) to TRBJ2-6; D is ambiguous. CDR1 is LGHDT, CDR2 YNNKEL, per germline (reference sequence). The CDR3 loop spans 16 amino acids. V gave up 4 bases and J gave up 0 bases, with 10 bases separating them. The CDR3 region is CASSRQGYSGANVLTF. CDR3 in DNA: TGTGCCAGCAGCCGACAAGGCTACTCTGGGGCCAACGTCCTGACTTTC.

The J gene is TRBJ2-5, the V gene TRBV24-1, with 8 bases that match TRBD1. Germline values: CDR1 KGHDR, CDR2 SFDVKD. Trimming at V came to 2 bases and at J to 1 base, leaving 11 bases not matched to a gene. The CDR3 loop spans 18 amino acids. As DNA, the CDR3 is TGTGCCACCAGTGATTCTAGAACACAGGGGGAGGTCCAAGAGACCCAGTACTTC. This encodes CATSDSRTQGEVQETQYF.

The chain recombines TRBV5-1 with TRBJ2-3; D tentatively reads TRBD1 or TRBD2 (5 bases each). The CDR3 length is 17 residues. Per the germline V gene, CDR1 is SGHRS and CDR2 is YFSETQ. V was cut by 4 bases and J by 1 base, with 19 bases left in between. The CDR3 DNA sequence: TGCGCCAGCAGCCAGGCCCCCGGGACCCAAGGCACAGATACGCAGTATTTT. Residues: CASSQAPGTQGTDTQYF.

This clone was detected only a few times. The chain joins TRBV7-9 to TRBJ2-7; D is ambiguous. The CDR3 length is 11 residues. V gave up 5 bases and J gave up 3 bases, with 5 bases separating them. Germline CDR1 and CDR2: SEHNR and FQNEAQ (reference sequence). The CDR3 nucleotides are TGTGCCAGCAGCGGGATCTACGAGCAGTACGTC. It codes for CASSGIYEQYV.

This clone occurred a few times. V usage is TRBV6-6 and J usage is TRBJ1-4; 7 nucleotides line up with TRBD1. V shed 7 bases and J 7 bases; nucleotides not matched to a gene: 12. This CDR3 region has 15 residues. Germline V gene sequence: CDR1 MNHNY, CDR2 SVGAGI (reference sequence). CDR3 sequence (DNA): TGTGCCAGCACGCGCCCCACAGGGGTAGGTGAAAAACTGTTTTTT. Protein sequence: CASTRPTGVGEKLFF.

This sequence joins TRBV6-5 and TRBJ2-1; D is unresolved. Germline V CDR1 and CDR2: MNHEY, SVGAGI. The CDR3 length is 14 residues. V was shortened by 7 bases and J by 2 bases, with 12 bases between the two germline ends. CDR3 amino acids: CASNPRFTYNEQFF. The CDR3 region has the DNA TGTGCCAGCAACCCTCGTTTTACCTACAATGAGCAGTTCTTC.

The J gene is TRBJ2-6, the V gene TRBV24-1; TRBD1 aligns across 10 bases. Germline V gives CDR1 KGHDR, CDR2 SFDVKD. This CDR3 is built from 17 residues. J gave up 4 bases and V 3 bases, and 5 bases lay outside the gene matches. The CDR3 bases are TGTGCCACCAGTGATGGGGGGACAGGGGTCGGGGCCAACGTCCTGACTTTC. It specifies CATSDGGTGVGANVLTF.

Written as DNA, the CDR3 is TGTGCCAGCAGTTACTCAAGATTTCAGCCCCAGCATTTT. This sequence encodes CASSYSRFQPQHF. The gene calls are TRBV6-5 and TRBJ1-5; D call uncertain. V was trimmed by 0 bases and J by 6 bases, leaving 6 bases between them. Germline V gene lookup returns CDR1 MNHEY and CDR2 SVGAGI. This CDR3 contains 13 residues.

The chain is built from TRBV12-3 or TRBV12-4 and TRBJ1-2; perhaps TRBD1 as D (5 bases). Trimming left V 6 bases short and J 4 bases short, with 12 bases between. There are 13 residues in the CDR3. CDR3 in DNA: TGTGCCAGCAGCCCACAGGCGATCTATGGCTACACCTTC. Protein sequence: CASSPQAIYGYTF.

The V call is TRBV7-3, the J call TRBJ1-6; no reliable D call. Between the trimmed V and J ends, which lost 5 bases and 0 bases, there was a span of 14 bases. The CDR3 is 17 amino acids. Per the germline V gene, CDR1 is SGHTA and CDR2 is FQGTGA. In DNA form, the CDR3 reads TGTGCCAGCAGCCCAAATGGTGAGGACTCCTATAATTCACCCCTCCACTTT. As protein: CASSPNGEDSYNSPLHF.

The rearrangement links TRBV4-1 to TRBJ2-3; the D gene could be TRBD1 or TRBD2 (7 bases each). The CDR3 covers 17 residues. Per germline, CDR1 MGHRA and CDR2 YSYEKL. Deletions cut 1 base from V and 0 bases from J, with 14 bases between. The CDR3: CASSQARGGSSTDTQYF. The CDR3 DNA sequence: TGCGCCAGCAGCCAAGCCAGGGGGGGGTCTAGCACAGATACGCAGTATTTT.

This clone was observed a handful of times. The rearrangement links TRBV18 to TRBJ1-1, with TRBD1 matching 7 bases. Germline assignment: CDR1 KGHSH and CDR2 LQKENI. The CDR3 covers 16 residues. The V gene end was trimmed by 4 bases and the J gene end by 4 bases; junction bases not matched to a gene: 12. The CDR3 region has the DNA TGTGCCAGCTCACGCCCAAACAGGGGAGAGTTCACTGAAGCTTTCTTT. It encodes CASSRPNRGEFTEAFF.

The V and J genes are TRBV19 and TRBJ1-5; TRBD1 agrees at 9 bases. The CDR3 runs to 15 residues. Germline V CDR1 and CDR2: LNHDA, SQIVND (reference sequence). The junction had 5 bases not matched to a gene; V was cut back by 4 bases and J by 4 bases. CDR3 protein: CASSRRQGVNQPQHF. The DNA for the CDR3 is TGTGCCAGTAGTAGGAGACAGGGGGTAAATCAGCCCCAGCATTTT.

The chain uses TRBV18 and TRBJ1-4; 8 nucleotides line up with TRBD1. There are 14 residues in the CDR3. The V segment lost 6 bases and the J segment 6 bases; nucleotides outside the gene matches: 6. Germline V gene sequence: CDR1 KGHSH, CDR2 LQKENI. CDR3 nucleotide sequence: TGTGCCAGCTCCCCAGGGGGCGCGGATGAAAAACTGTTTTTT. It yields the protein CASSPGGADEKLFF.

CDR3 amino acids: CATSDLVGGNEQFF. CDR3 nucleotide sequence: TGTGCCACCAGTGATTTGGTTGGGGGAAATGAGCAGTTCTTC. The chain carries TRBV24-1 and TRBJ2-1, with D possibly called TRBD1 or TRBD2 (5 bases each). In germline, CDR1 is KGHDR, CDR2 SFDVKD. The V and J ends lost 0 bases and 7 bases respectively, with 9 bases between them. The CDR3 covers 14 residues.

This chain connects TRBV5-1 to TRBJ2-7; possibly TRBD1 for D (6 bases). The CDR3 contains 14 residues. Germline V gives CDR1 SGHRS, CDR2 YFSETQ. V lost 2 bases to trimming and J lost 4 bases, with 13 bases between them. CDR3 DNA sequence: TGCGCCAGCAGCTTTGGGGCAGGGGTGTACGAGCAGTACGTC. Residues: CASSFGAGVYEQYV.

This rearrangement joins TRBV10-3 to TRBJ2-2, with 7 bases matching TRBD2. This CDR3 region has 14 residues. Germline assignment: CDR1 ENHRY and CDR2 SYGVKD. Trimming took 4 bases from V and 3 from J; bases not matched to a gene: 2. CDR3 sequence reads: CAISGAGDTGELFF. The CDR3 DNA sequence: TGTGCCATCAGTGGGGCGGGGGACACCGGGGAGCTGTTTTTT.

This chain uses TRBV5-8 with TRBJ2-5; either TRBD1 or TRBD2 may supply D (6 bases each). The CDR3 loop spans 16 amino acids. The germline V gene encodes CDR1 SGHTS and CDR2 YDEGEE. V shed 7 bases and J shed 3 bases, with 22 bases lying between them. The CDR3 region is CASPGVPGASEETQYF. The CDR3 coding sequence is TGTGCCAGCCCGGGAGTCCCAGGGGCATCGGAAGAGACCCAGTACTTC.

The chain recombines TRBV18 with TRBJ2-5; 7 bases line up with TRBD2. Germline CDR1 KGHSH, CDR2 LQKENI. CDR3 size: 17 residues. Losses at the gene ends were 2 bases for V and 1 base for J; bases not matched to a gene: 10. CDR3 sequence (DNA): TGTGCCAGCTCACCAAGCATGAGCGGGGACCGCCAAGAGACCCAGTACTTC. It translates to CASSPSMSGDRQETQYF.

This chain joins TRBV19 and TRBJ1-5; 7 bases match TRBD1. V lost 5 bases to trimming and J lost 11 bases; unmatched junction nucleotides: 15. From germline, CDR1 is LNHDA and CDR2 SQIVND (reference sequence). CDR3 length: 15 residues. The CDR3 DNA reads TGTGCCAGTAGTTCCGATCGACGACAGGGAGTGACCCAGCATTTT. Amino acid sequence: CASSSDRRQGVTQHF.